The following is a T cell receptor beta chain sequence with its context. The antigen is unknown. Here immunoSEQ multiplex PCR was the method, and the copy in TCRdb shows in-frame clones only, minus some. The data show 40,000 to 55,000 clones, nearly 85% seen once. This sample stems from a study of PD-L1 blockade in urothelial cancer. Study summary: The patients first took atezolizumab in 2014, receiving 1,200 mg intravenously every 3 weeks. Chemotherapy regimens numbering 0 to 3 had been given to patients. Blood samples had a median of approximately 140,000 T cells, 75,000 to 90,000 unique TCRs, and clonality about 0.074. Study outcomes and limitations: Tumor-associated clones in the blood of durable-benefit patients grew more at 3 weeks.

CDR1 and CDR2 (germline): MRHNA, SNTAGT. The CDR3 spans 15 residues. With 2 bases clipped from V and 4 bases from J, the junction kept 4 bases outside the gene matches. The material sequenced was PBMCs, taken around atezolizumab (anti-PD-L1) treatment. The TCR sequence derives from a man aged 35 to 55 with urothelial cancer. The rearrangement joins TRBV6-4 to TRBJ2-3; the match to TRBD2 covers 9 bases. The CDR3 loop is CASSDAAGGADTQYF. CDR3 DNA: TGTGCCAGCAGTGACGCAGCGGGAGGCGCAGATACGCAGTATTTT.